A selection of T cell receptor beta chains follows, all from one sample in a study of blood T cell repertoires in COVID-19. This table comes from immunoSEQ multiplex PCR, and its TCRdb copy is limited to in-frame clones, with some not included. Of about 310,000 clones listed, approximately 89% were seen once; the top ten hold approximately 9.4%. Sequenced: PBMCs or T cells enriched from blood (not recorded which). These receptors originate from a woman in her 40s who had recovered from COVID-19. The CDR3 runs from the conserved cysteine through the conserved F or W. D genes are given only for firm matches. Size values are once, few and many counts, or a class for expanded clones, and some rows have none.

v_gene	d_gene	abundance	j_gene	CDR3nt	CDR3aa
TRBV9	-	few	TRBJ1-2	TGTGCCAGCAGCGCCCTGACAGCAAACTATGGCTACACCTTC	CASSALTANYGYTF
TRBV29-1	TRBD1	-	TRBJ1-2	TGCAGCGTTGAGGGTTCCGGGACAGGGGGAGGCTACACCTTC	CSVEGSGTGGGYTF
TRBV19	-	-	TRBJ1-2	TGTGCCAGTAGTATTGGGCCGGGACAACCCCCGAGGTATGGCTACACCTTC	CASSIGPGQPPRYGYTF
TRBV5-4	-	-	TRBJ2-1	TGTGCCAGCAGCCCCGACAGCTACAATGAGCAGTTCTTC	CASSPDSYNEQFF
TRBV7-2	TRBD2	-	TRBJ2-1	TGTGCCAGCAGCTTAGTCCCCCTCACTAGCGTCTCCTACAATGAGCAGTTCTTC	CASSLVPLTSVSYNEQFF
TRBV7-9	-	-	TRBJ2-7	TGTGCCAGCAGCTTAACAGCACCCTACGAGCAGTACTTC	CASSLTAPYEQYF
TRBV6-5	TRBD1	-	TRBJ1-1	TGTGCCAGCAGGCTAGAGGACAGGTCTGGCACTGAAGCTTTCTTT	CASRLEDRSGTEAFF
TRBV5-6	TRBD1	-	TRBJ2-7	TGTGCCAGCAACCGGGACAGGTCGACCTACGAGCAGTACTTC	CASNRDRSTYEQYF
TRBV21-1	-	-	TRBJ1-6	TGTGCCACTGAAGTGGGGGCAGCCTCACCCCTCCACTTT	CATEVGAASPLHF
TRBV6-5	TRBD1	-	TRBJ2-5	TGTGCCAGCAGTAGACAGGGACAGACCCCAGGGCCCCAGTACTTC	CASSRQGQTPGPQYF
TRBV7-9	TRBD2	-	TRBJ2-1	TGTGCCAGCATCCGTAGCGGGGGCTACAATGAGCAGTTCTTC	CASIRSGGYNEQFF
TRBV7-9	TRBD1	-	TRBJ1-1	TGTGCCAGCACCTTACAGGGGGCTGTCACTGAAGCTTTCTTT	CASTLQGAVTEAFF
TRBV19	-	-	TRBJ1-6	TGTGCCAGTAGTAATCGGGACTCCTATAATTCACCCCTCCACTTT	CASSNRDSYNSPLHF
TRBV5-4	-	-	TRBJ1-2	TGTGCCAGCAGCCCGGGGGCGGGAGGGGCCGCAGGGTATGGCTACACCTTC	CASSPGAGGAAGYGYTF
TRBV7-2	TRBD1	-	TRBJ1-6	TGTGCCAGCAGCCCGAGACAGGGAAAGACCTATAATTCACCCCTCCACTTT	CASSPRQGKTYNSPLHF
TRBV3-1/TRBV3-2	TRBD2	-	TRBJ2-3	TGTGCCAGCAGCCAAGAGCACGGGGGGGCAGATACGCAGTATTTT	CASSQEHGGADTQYF
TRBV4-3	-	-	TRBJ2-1	TGCGCCAGCAGCCAAGATCGGTGGAGGGAGCAGTTCTTC	CASSQDRWREQFF
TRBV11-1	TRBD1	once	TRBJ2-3	TGTGCCAGCAGCCCCCGGGACAGTCTACTCACAGATACGCAGTATTTT	CASSPRDSLLTDTQYF
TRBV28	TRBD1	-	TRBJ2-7	TGTGCCAGCAGTTTTTTAACAGGGGATTCCTACGAGCAGTACTTC	CASSFLTGDSYEQYF
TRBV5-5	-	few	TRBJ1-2	TGTGCCAGCAGCCCACAGGGAAGCTATGGCTACACCTTC	CASSPQGSYGYTF
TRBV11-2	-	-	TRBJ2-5	TGTGCCAGCAGCTTAGATCAACAAGAGACCCAGTACTTC	CASSLDQQETQYF
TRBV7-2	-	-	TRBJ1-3	TGTGCCAGCAGTTATGACAGCTTAACTGGAAACACCATATATTTT	CASSYDSLTGNTIYF
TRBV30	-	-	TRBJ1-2	TGTGCCTGGGTGCAAGACAGAGTCTACACCTTC	CAWVQDRVYTF
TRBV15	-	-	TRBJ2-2	TGTGCCACCAGCAGATATGACACCGGGGAGCTGTTTTTT	CATSRYDTGELFF
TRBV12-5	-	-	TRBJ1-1	TGTGCTAGTGGTTTGGTACTCGGAAGGGGAACTCCGAACACTGAAGCTTTCTTT	CASGLVLGRGTPNTEAFF
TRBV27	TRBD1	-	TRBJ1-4	TGTGCCAGCAGTTTATTAGACAGGGTAAATGAAAAACTGTTTTTT	CASSLLDRVNEKLFF
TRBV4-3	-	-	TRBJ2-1	TGCGCCAGCAGCCAAGAGTTCCGGGTCTTCAATGAGCAGTTCTTC	CASSQEFRVFNEQFF
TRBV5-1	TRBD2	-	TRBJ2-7	TGCGCCAGCAGCTCTGGACTAGCGGGGCCCACGAGCTCCTACGAGCAGTACTTC	CASSSGLAGPTSSYEQYF
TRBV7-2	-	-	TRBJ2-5	TGTGCCAGCAGCTTTACGCTACAAGAGACCCAGTACTTC	CASSFTLQETQYF
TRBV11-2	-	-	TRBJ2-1	TGTGCCAGCAGGTCAATCCCATCATCCTACAATGAGCAGTTCTTC	CASRSIPSSYNEQFF
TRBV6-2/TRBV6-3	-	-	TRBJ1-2	TGTGCCAGCAGTCGACCAGAGGGAACTAACTATGGCTACACCTTC	CASSRPEGTNYGYTF
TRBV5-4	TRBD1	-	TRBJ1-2	TGTGCCAGCTCACCTTCCGGGACAGCGTGGGGCTACACCTTC	CASSPSGTAWGYTF
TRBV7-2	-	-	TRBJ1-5	TGTGCCAGCAGTCCGGGGATCCAGCCCCAGCATTTT	CASSPGIQPQHF
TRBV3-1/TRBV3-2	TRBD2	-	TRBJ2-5	TGTGCCAGCAGCCTTGGGACTAGCGGGAGGGGCTGGGAGACCCAGTACTTC	CASSLGTSGRGWETQYF
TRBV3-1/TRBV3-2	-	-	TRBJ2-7	TGTGCCAGCAGCCAAGCCGACAGATCCTACGAGCAGTACTTC	CASSQADRSYEQYF
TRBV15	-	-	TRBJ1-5	TGTGCCACCAGCAGAGATCAACAGCCCCAGCATTTT	CATSRDQQPQHF
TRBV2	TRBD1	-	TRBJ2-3	TGTGCCAGCAGTGAAGGGCGACAGGGTTCAGATACGCAGTATTTT	CASSEGRQGSDTQYF
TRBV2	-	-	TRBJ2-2	TGTGCCAGCAGTGACTACCCGATAGCGAACACCGGGGAGCTGTTTTTT	CASSDYPIANTGELFF
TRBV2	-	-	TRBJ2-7	TGTGCCAGCAGTGATGGAGCAGGGGACTACGAGCAGTACTTC	CASSDGAGDYEQYF
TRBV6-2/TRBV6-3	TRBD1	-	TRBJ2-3	TGTGCCAGCAGCCCTCGGAACAGGGGGACAGATACGCAGTATTTT	CASSPRNRGTDTQYF
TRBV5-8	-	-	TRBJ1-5	TGTGCCAGCAGCTTTCCCCGAGCCCAGCATTTT	CASSFPRAQHF
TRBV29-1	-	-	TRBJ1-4	TGCAGCGTTTGCAGGGACTCAACTAATGAAAAACTGTTTTTT	CSVCRDSTNEKLFF
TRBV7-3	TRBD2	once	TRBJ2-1	TGTGCCAGCAGCTTAATCCTAGCGGGAGCCAATGAGCAGTTCTTC	CASSLILAGANEQFF
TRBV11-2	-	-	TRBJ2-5	TGTGCCAGCAGCTTATGGGGGGTAGAGACCCAGTACTTC	CASSLWGVETQYF
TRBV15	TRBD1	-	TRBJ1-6	TGTGCCACCAGCAGTGAGGACAGGGGGATGGGGAATTCACCCCTCCACTTT	CATSSEDRGMGNSPLHF
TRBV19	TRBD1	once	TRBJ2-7	TGTGCCAGTAGTATATACCAGGACAGGGGTAACGAGCAGTACTTC	CASSIYQDRGNEQYF
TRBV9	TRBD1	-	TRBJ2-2	TGTGCCAGCAGCGCCGACAGGGGCGGGGAGCTGTTTTTT	CASSADRGGELFF
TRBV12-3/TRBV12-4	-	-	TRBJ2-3	TGTGCCAGCAGTCTCACAGATTATCCGCAGTATTTT	CASSLTDYPQYF
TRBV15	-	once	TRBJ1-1	TGTGCCACCAGCAGAGAGCAGGGGAGAAAACGCTCGGAAGCTTTCTTT	CATSREQGRKRSEAFF
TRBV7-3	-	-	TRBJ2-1	TGTGCCAGCAGCTCAGGGGCCTTCGGCTCAGGGAATGAGCAGTTCTTC	CASSSGAFGSGNEQFF
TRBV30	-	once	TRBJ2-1	TGTGCCTGGAGTGCCCAGTCCGCTCACGAGCAGTTCTTC	CAWSAQSAHEQFF
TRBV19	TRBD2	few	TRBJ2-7	TGTGCCAGTAGTATAACTCCCACCGGGACTAGATTAACCGAGCAGTACTTC	CASSITPTGTRLTEQYF
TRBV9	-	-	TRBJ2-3	TGTGCCAGCAGCGTAGTCCCGGGTGGGAGCACAGATACGCAGTATTTT	CASSVVPGGSTDTQYF